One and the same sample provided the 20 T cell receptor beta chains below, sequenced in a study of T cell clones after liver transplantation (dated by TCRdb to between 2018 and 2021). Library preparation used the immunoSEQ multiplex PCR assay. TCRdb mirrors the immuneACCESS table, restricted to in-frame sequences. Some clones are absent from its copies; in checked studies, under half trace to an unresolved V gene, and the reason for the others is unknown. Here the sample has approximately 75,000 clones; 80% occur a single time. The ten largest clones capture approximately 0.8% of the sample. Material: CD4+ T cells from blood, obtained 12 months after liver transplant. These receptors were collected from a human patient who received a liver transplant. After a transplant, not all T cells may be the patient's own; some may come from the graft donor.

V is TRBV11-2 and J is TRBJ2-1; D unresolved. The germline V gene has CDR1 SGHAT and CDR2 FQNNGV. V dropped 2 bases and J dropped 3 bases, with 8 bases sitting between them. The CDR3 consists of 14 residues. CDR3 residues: CASSLTQDYNEQFF. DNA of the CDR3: TGTGCCAGCAGCTTAACTCAAGACTACAATGAGCAGTTCTTC.

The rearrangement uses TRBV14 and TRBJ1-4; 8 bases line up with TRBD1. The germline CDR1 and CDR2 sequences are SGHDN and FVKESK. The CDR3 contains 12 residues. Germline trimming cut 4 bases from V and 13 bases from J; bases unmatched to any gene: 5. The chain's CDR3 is CASSRQGFRLFF. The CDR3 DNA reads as TGTGCCAGCAGCCGACAGGGGTTCAGACTGTTTTTT.

CDR3 in DNA: TGTGCCAGCAGCTTGTGGGCGAGTGAGCAGTTCTTC. It codes for CASSLWASEQFF. The J gene is TRBJ2-1, the V gene TRBV5-4; D unresolved. The CDR3 is made up of 12 amino acids. Trimming took 1 base from V and 9 from J, leaving 8 bases between them. Germline V CDR1 and CDR2: SGHNT, YYREEE (reference sequence).

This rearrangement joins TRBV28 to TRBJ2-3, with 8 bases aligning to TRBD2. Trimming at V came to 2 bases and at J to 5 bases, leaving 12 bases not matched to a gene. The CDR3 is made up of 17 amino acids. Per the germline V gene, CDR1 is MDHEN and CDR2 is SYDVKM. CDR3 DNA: TGTGCCAGCAGTTTAAGTTTAGCGGGATCCGTAGGAGATACGCAGTATTTT. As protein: CASSLSLAGSVGDTQYF.

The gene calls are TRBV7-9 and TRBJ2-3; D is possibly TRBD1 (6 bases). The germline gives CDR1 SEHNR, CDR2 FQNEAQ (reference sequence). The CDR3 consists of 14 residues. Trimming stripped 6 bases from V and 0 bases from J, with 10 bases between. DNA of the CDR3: TGTGCCAGCAGTCCAGGGGCGAGCACAGATACGCAGTATTTT. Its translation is CASSPGASTDTQYF.

DNA for the CDR3: TGTGCCAGCAGTGCCCGAGGTAGCGGGACTGGTGAGCAGTTCTTC. Its protein product is CASSARGSGTGEQFF. The chain employs TRBV6-4 and TRBJ2-1; 8 bases agree with TRBD2. The germline V gene encodes CDR1 MRHNA and CDR2 SNTAGT. CDR3 length equals 15 residues. J was trimmed by 9 bases and V by 4 bases; bases with no gene match: 11.

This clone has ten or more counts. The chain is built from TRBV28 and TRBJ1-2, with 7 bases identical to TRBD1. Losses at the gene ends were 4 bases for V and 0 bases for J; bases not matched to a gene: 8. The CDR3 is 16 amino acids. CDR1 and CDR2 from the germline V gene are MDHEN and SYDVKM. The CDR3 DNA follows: TGTGCCAGCAGTTCACCGACAGGGAAGGCTAACTATGGCTACACCTTC. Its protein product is CASSSPTGKANYGYTF.

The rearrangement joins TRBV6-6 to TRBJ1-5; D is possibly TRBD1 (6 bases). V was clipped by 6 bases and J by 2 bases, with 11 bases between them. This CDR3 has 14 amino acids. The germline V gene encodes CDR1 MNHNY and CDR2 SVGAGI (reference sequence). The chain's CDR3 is CASRPYRGNQPQHF. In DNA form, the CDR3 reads TGTGCCAGCAGGCCTTACAGGGGCAATCAGCCCCAGCATTTT.

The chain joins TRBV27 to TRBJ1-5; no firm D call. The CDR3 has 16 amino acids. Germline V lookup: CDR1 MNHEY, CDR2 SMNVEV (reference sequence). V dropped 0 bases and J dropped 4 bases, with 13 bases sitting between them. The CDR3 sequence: CASSLSECSFNQPQHF. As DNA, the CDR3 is TGTGCCAGCAGTTTATCGGAGTGCAGCTTTAATCAGCCCCAGCATTTT.

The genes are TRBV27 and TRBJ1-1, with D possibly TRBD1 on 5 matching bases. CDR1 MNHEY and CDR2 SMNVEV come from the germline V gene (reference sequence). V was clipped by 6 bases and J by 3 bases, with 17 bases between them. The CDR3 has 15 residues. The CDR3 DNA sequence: TGTGCCAGCAGCCCCCAGCCTTGGGGGGACACTGAAGCTTTCTTT. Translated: CASSPQPWGDTEAFF.

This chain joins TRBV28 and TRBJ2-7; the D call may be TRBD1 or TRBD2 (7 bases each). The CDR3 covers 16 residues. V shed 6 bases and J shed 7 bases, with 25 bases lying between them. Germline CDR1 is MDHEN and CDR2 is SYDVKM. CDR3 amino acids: CASSFGRATGLQEQYF. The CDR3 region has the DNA TGTGCCAGCAGCTTTGGGAGGGCGACAGGGCTTCAAGAGCAGTACTTC.

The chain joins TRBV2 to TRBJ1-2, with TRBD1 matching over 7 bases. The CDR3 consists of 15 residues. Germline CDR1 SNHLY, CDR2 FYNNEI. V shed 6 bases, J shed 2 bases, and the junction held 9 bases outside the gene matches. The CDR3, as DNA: TGTGCCAGCAGCTCGGAACACAGGGGAAACTATGGCTACACCTTC. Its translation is CASSSEHRGNYGYTF.

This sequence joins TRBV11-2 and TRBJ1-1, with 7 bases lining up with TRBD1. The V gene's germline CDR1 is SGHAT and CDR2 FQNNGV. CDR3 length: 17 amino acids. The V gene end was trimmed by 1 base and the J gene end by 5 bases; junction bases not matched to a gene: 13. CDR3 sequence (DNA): TGTGCCAGCAGCTTAGGACTCCTTCGGGACAGAGGAACTGAAGCTTTCTTT. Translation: CASSLGLLRDRGTEAFF.

The CDR3 bases are TGCAGCGTCCCTCTACTAATCCTAGGGGGGAACACTGAAGCTTTCTTT. Its translation: CSVPLLILGGNTEAFF. V and J are TRBV29-1 and TRBJ1-1; D is perhaps TRBD1 (6 bases). Between the trimmed V and J ends, which lost 6 bases and 1 base, there was a span of 21 bases. The CDR3 is made up of 16 amino acids. CDR1 is SQVTM and CDR2 is ANQGSEA in the germline V gene.

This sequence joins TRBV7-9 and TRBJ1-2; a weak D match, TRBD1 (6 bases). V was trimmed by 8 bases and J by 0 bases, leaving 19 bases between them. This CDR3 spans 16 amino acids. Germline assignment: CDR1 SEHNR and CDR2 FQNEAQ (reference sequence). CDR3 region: CASSPRDILSNYGYTF. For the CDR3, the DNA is TGTGCCAGCTCCCCCCGGGACATTCTTTCTAACTATGGCTACACCTTC.

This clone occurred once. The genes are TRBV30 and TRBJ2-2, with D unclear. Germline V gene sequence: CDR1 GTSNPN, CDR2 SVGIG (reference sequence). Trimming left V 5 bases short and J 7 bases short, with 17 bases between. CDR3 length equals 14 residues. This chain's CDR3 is CAWRFSDLRGELFF. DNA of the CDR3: TGTGCCTGGCGTTTCTCCGACTTGCGCGGGGAGCTGTTTTTT.

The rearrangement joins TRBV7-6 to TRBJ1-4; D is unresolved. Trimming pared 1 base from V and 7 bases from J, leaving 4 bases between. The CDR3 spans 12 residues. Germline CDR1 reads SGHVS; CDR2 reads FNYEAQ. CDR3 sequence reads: CASSLGSEKLFF. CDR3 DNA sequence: TGTGCCAGCAGCTTAGGGAGTGAAAAACTGTTTTTT.

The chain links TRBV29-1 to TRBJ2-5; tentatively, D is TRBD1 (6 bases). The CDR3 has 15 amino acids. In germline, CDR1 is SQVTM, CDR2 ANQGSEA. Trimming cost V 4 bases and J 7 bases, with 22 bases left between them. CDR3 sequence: CSVGGGLALRGTQYF. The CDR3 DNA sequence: TGCAGCGTTGGTGGGGGCCTGGCGCTCAGGGGGACCCAGTACTTC.

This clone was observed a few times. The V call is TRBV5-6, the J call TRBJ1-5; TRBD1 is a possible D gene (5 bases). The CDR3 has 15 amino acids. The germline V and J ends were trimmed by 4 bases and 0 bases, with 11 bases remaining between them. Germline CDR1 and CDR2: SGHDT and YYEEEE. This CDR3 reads CASSGGVYSNQPQHF. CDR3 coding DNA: TGTGCCAGCAGCGGGGGGGTTTATAGCAATCAGCCCCAGCATTTT.

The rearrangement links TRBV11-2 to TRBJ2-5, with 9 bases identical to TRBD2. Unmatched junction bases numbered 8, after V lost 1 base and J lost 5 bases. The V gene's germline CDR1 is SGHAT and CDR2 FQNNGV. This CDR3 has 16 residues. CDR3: CASSLVAGGPWETQYF. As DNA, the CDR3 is TGTGCCAGCAGCTTAGTGGCGGGAGGGCCTTGGGAGACCCAGTACTTC. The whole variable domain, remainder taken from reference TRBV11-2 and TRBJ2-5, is EAGVAQSPRYKIIEKRQSVAFWCNPISGHATLYWYQQILGQGPKLLIQFQNNGVVDDSQLPKDRFSAERLKGVDSTLKIQPAKLEDSAVYLCASSLVAGGPWETQYFGPGTRLLVL.